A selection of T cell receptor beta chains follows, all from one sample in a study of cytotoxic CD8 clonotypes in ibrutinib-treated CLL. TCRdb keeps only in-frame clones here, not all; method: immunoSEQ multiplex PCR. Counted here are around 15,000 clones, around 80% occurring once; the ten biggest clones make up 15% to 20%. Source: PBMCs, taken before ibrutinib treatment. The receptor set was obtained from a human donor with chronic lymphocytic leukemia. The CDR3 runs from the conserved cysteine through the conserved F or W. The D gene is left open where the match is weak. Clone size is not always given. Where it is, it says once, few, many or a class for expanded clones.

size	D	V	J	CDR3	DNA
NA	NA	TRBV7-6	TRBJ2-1	CASSSVPQGLDNEQFF	TGTGCCAGCAGCTCGGTACCCCAGGGATTAGACAATGAGCAGTTCTTC
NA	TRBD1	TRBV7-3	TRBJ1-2	CASSFGQDYGYTF	TGTGCCAGCAGCTTTGGACAGGACTATGGCTACACCTTC
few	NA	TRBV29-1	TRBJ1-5	CSVQGKDQPQHF	TGCAGCGTCCAGGGAAAAGATCAGCCCCAGCATTTT
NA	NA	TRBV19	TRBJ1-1	CASSLGQLNTEAFF	TGTGCCAGTAGCCTTGGACAGCTGAACACTGAAGCTTTCTTT
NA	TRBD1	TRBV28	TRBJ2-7	CASRLTGVYEQYF	TGTGCCAGCAGACTGACAGGGGTCTACGAGCAGTACTTC
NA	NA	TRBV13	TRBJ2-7	CASSPGRGFNEQYF	TGTGCCAGCAGTCCAGGCCGGGGGTTCAACGAGCAGTACTTC
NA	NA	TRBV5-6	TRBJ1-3	CASSLGVAIKSSGNTIYF	TGTGCCAGCAGCTTGGGCGTAGCCATAAAAAGCTCTGGAAACACCATATATTTT
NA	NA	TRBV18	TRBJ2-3	CASSPGLGRDTQYF	TGTGCCAGCTCGCCGGGACTCGGAAGGGATACGCAGTATTTT
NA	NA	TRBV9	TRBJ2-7	CASSVGYEQYF	TGTGCCAGCAGCGTAGGGTACGAGCAGTACTTC
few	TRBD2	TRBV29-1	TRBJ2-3	CSVLAGGRIADTQYF	TGCAGCGTACTAGCGGGGGGCCGGATAGCAGATACGCAGTATTTT
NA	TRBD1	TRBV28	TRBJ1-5	CASSLYDRGRGWSNQPQHF	TGTGCCAGCAGTTTATATGACAGGGGGCGCGGGTGGAGCAATCAGCCCCAGCATTTT
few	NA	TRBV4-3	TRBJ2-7	CASSQAFGGYEQYF	TGCGCCAGCAGCCAAGCATTTGGGGGTTACGAGCAGTACTTC
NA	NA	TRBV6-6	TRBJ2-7	CASSYSDNTIYEQYF	TGTGCCAGCAGTTACTCGGACAATACCATCTACGAGCAGTACTTC
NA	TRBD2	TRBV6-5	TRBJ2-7	CASSTSGKTYEQYF	TGTGCCAGCAGCACTAGCGGTAAAACCTACGAGCAGTACTTC
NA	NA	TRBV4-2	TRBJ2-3	CASSQAVRGRFREGETDTQYF	TGTGCCAGCAGCCAAGCGGTCAGGGGGCGATTCAGGGAGGGCGAAACAGATACGCAGTATTTT
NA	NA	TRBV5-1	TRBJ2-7	CASSLSRESSYEQYF	TGCGCCAGCAGCTTGTCCAGGGAGAGCTCCTACGAGCAGTACTTC
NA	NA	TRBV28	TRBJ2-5	CASSLGEAGRTQYF	TGTGCCAGCAGCCTAGGGGAAGCGGGCCGGACCCAGTACTTC
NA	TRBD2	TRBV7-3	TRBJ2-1	CASSYPELAGGPQFSEQFF	TGTGCCAGCAGCTACCCCGAACTAGCGGGAGGGCCTCAGTTTAGTGAGCAGTTCTTC
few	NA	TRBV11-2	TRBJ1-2	CASSPSGPSYGYTF	TGTGCCAGCAGCCCTTCGGGGCCTTCCTATGGCTACACCTTC
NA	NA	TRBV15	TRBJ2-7	CATSRFFYEQYF	TGTGCCACCAGCAGATTTTTCTACGAGCAGTACTTC
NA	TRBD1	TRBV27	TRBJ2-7	CASSPGQGPYEQYF	TGTGCCAGCAGTCCGGGACAGGGACCCTACGAGCAGTACTTC
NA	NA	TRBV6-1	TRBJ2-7	CASSGTAFTYEQYF	TGTGCCAGCAGTGGGACAGCTTTTACCTACGAGCAGTACTTC
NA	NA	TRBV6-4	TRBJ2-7	CASSATHSSYEQYF	TGTGCCAGCAGTGCGACCCATTCCTCCTACGAGCAGTACTTC
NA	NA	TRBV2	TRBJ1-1	CASSPEWGAFF	TGTGCCAGCAGCCCCGAATGGGGAGCTTTCTTT
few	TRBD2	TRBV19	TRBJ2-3	CASSEAGADTQYF	TGTGCCAGTAGCGAAGCGGGAGCAGATACGCAGTATTTT
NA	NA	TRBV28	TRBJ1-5	CASSMYRGGNQPQHF	TGTGCCAGCAGTATGTACCGCGGAGGCAATCAGCCCCAGCATTTT
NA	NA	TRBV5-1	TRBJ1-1	CASSLAVELNTEAFF	TGCGCCAGCAGCTTGGCAGTGGAGTTGAACACTGAAGCTTTCTTT
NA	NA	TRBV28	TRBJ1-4	CASSILQGRATNEKLFF	TGTGCCAGCAGCATCCTCCAGGGACGGGCAACTAATGAAAAACTGTTTTTT
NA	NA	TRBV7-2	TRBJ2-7	CASSLSVSGGAKNYEQYF	TGTGCCAGCAGCTTATCGGTATCCGGCGGGGCCAAAAACTACGAGCAGTACTTC
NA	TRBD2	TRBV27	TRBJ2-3	CASSLPTSGRAANTQYF	TGTGCCAGCAGTTTGCCCACTAGCGGGAGGGCGGCGAATACGCAGTATTTT
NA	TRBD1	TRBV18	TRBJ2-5	CASSPGGGETQYF	TGTGCCAGCTCCCCAGGGGGCGGGGAGACCCAGTACTTC
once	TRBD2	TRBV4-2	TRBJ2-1	CASSQTSGSMISDEQFF	TGTGCCAGCAGCCAGACTAGCGGGAGTATGATTTCGGATGAGCAGTTCTTC
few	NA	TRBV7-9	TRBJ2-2	CASSSRALGTGELFF	TGTGCCAGCAGCTCGCGAGCGTTAGGCACCGGGGAGCTGTTTTTT
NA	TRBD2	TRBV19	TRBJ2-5	CASSPLAEETQYF	TGTGCCAGTAGTCCACTAGCGGAAGAGACCCAGTACTTC
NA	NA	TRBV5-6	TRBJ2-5	CASSLPQAETQYF	TGTGCCAGCAGCTTGCCACAAGCGGAGACCCAGTACTTC
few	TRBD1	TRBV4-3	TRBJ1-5	CASSQSGTESNQPQHF	TGCGCCAGCAGCCAATCAGGGACAGAGAGCAATCAGCCCCAGCATTTT
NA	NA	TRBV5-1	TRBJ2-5	CASTYRQQETQYF	TGCGCCAGCACTTATAGACAGCAAGAGACCCAGTACTTC
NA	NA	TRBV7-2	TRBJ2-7	CASSTGLLGEQYF	TGTGCCAGCAGCACGGGACTCCTTGGGGAGCAGTACTTC
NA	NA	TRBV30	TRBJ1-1	CAWSVGDTEAFF	TGTGCCTGGAGTGTTGGAGACACTGAAGCTTTCTTT
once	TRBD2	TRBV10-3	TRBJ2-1	CAISESLSGRQLYNEQFF	TGTGCCATCAGTGAGTCTTTAAGCGGGAGGCAACTCTACAATGAGCAGTTCTTC
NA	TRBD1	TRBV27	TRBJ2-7	CASSLGQGVYEQYF	TGTGCCAGCAGTCTTGGACAGGGCGTATACGAGCAGTACTTC
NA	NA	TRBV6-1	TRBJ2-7	CASSELGGLYEQYF	TGTGCCAGCAGTGAACTGGGGGGCCTCTACGAGCAGTACTTC
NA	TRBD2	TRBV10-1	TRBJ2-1	CASSPGLAGEQFF	TGCGCCAGCAGCCCGGGACTAGCGGGTGAGCAGTTCTTC
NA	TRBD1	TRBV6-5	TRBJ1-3	CASSYAGTARGNTIYF	TGTGCCAGCAGTTACGCCGGGACAGCTAGGGGAAACACCATATATTTT